Only a few counts were recorded for the clone carrying this T cell receptor beta chain. This sample was taken from a study of blood T cell repertoires in COVID-19. Study summary: Whether acute or convalescent, the COVID-19 samples came from the United States, Italy and Spain.

Trimming cost V 0 bases and J 10 bases, with 15 bases left between them. The germline gives CDR1 KGHSH, CDR2 LQKENI. This CDR3 contains 14 residues. Libraries were prepared by immunoSEQ multiplex PCR; TCRdb keeps only in-frame clonotypes and omits some of them. Seen here are roughly 100,000 clones, about 86% observed once, and the top ten hold approximately 38%. J is TRBJ1-1 and V is TRBV18; D remains unclear. This TCR derives from a man at least 80 years old with acute or convalescent COVID-19. What was sequenced was peripheral blood. In DNA form, the CDR3 reads TGTGCCAGCTCACCACCGATAAGAAGGGAGGGAGCTTTCTTT. This codes for CASSPPIRREGAFF.